This is a list of T cell receptor beta chains from one sample in a study of blood T cell repertoires in COVID-19. The table came from immunoSEQ multiplex PCR; TCRdb's copy has only in-frame clones and leaves some out. Of 95,000 to 150,000 clones in the sample, over 80% were seen once. The sequencing input was peripheral blood. These receptors were obtained from a woman between 65 and 79 years old with acute or convalescent COVID-19. Both conserved end residues are part of each CDR3. Each record gives: CDR3 protein, CDR3 DNA, D gene, V gene, J gene, clone size. The D gene is left open where the match is weak. Clone size is stated in some rows and not others, as once, few, many or a class when expanded.

CASSLEAGATGELFF,TGCGCCAGCAGCTTGGAGGCAGGGGCCACCGGGGAGCTGTTTTTT,-,TRBV5-1,TRBJ2-2,-
CASSLQGGTEAFF,TGTGCCAGCAGCTTACAGGGTGGCACTGAAGCTTTCTTT,-,TRBV7-3,TRBJ1-1,-
CASSPDTGINQPQHF,TGCGCCAGCAGCCCTGATACAGGGATCAATCAGCCCCAGCATTTT,-,TRBV5-1,TRBJ1-5,once
CASSDQRGVQETQYF,TGTGCCAGCAGTGACCAGCGGGGGGTTCAAGAGACCCAGTACTTC,TRBD2,TRBV6-1,TRBJ2-5,-
CATSGGTGGTDTQYF,TGTGCCACCAGCGGCGGGACAGGGGGCACAGATACGCAGTATTTT,TRBD1,TRBV15,TRBJ2-3,-
CASRASGSYNEQFF,TGTGCCAGTAGGGCTAGCGGGTCATACAATGAGCAGTTCTTC,TRBD2,TRBV19,TRBJ2-1,-
CASSQRGGFNTGELFF,TGTGCCAGCAGCCAGCGGGGGGGTTTTAACACCGGGGAGCTGTTTTTT,TRBD2,TRBV3-1/TRBV3-2,TRBJ2-2,-
CASSDRTGGFRSYNEQFF,TGTGCCAGCAGTGACAGGACAGGGGGATTTCGCTCCTACAATGAGCAGTTCTTC,TRBD1,TRBV6-4,TRBJ2-1,-
CASSQGGGRVSSEQFF,TGTGCCAGCAGCCAAGGGGGGGGCCGCGTGTCTAGTGAGCAGTTCTTC,-,TRBV3-1/TRBV3-2,TRBJ2-1,-
CASSLVVTGLNQPQHF,TGTGCCAGCAGCTTAGTAGTGACAGGGCTCAATCAGCCCCAGCATTTT,TRBD1,TRBV7-9,TRBJ1-5,few
CASSPGINYGYTF,TGTGCCAGCAGTCCAGGGATTAACTATGGCTACACCTTC,-,TRBV28,TRBJ1-2,-
CATSDSRQFDNEQFF,TGTGCCACCAGTGATTCCCGACAATTCGACAATGAGCAGTTCTTC,-,TRBV24-1,TRBJ2-1,-
CAISAAPGQGASRGNTIYF,TGTGCCATCAGTGCCGCGCCGGGACAGGGGGCCTCGAGGGGAAACACCATATATTTT,TRBD1,TRBV10-3,TRBJ1-3,-
CARSPPTGAQYNSPLHF,TGTGCCAGAAGCCCGCCTACAGGGGCGCAGTATAATTCACCCCTCCACTTT,TRBD1,TRBV5-3,TRBJ1-6,-
CSVAGAYEQYF,TGCAGCGTTGCAGGGGCCTACGAGCAGTACTTC,-,TRBV29-1,TRBJ2-7,-
CASSQGGQTDTQYF,TGCGCCAGCAGCCAAGGCGGCCAAACAGATACGCAGTATTTT,-,TRBV4-1,TRBJ2-3,once
CASSDRGGSNGYTF,TGTGCCAGCAGCGATAGGGGGGGGAGTAATGGCTACACCTTC,-,TRBV3-1/TRBV3-2,TRBJ1-2,-
CASRASGGAYNEQFF,TGTGCCAGCAGAGCGAGCGGGGGGGCTTACAATGAGCAGTTCTTC,TRBD2,TRBV28,TRBJ2-1,-
CASSFLGTSNDNEQFF,TGTGCCAGCAGTTTCCTCGGGACTAGCAACGACAATGAGCAGTTCTTC,TRBD2,TRBV28,TRBJ2-1,-
CASSDSRGNSPLHF,TGTGCCAGCAGTGACTCACGCGGAAATTCACCCCTCCACTTT,-,TRBV6-4,TRBJ1-6,-
CASSVETGYNEQFF,TGTGCCAGCAGCGTAGAAACAGGATACAATGAGCAGTTCTTC,-,TRBV9,TRBJ2-1,-
CASSLSRWGGNTEAFF,TGTGCCAGCAGCTTATCCCGCTGGGGGGGGAACACTGAAGCTTTCTTT,-,TRBV11-3,TRBJ1-1,few
CASSIGLAGNTDTQYF,TGCGCCAGCAGCATCGGGTTAGCGGGGAACACAGATACGCAGTATTTT,TRBD2,TRBV5-1,TRBJ2-3,once
CASSTRGETGNTIYF,TGTGCCAGCAGTACACGGGGGGAGACTGGAAACACCATATATTTT,-,TRBV6-5,TRBJ1-3,-
CASSHGGQGAYEQYF,TGCGCCAGCAGCCACGGGGGACAGGGGGCCTACGAGCAGTACTTC,TRBD1,TRBV4-1,TRBJ2-7,-
CASSLSPNQPQHF,TGTGCCAGCAGCCTAAGCCCAAATCAGCCCCAGCATTTT,-,TRBV12-3/TRBV12-4,TRBJ1-5,-
CSVGVPDRGYEQYF,TGCAGCGTCGGGGTCCCGGACAGGGGGTACGAGCAGTACTTC,TRBD1,TRBV29-1,TRBJ2-7,-
CASSESGRVETF,TGCGCCAGCAGTGAGTCAGGGAGGGTGGAGACCTTC,-,TRBV10-2,TRBJ1-2,-
CASSLDRNTEAFF,TGTGCCAGCAGCTTAGACAGGAACACTGAAGCTTTCTTT,-,TRBV11-2,TRBJ1-1,-
CASRKGDTQYF,TGTGCCAGCAGAAAGGGGGATACGCAGTATTTT,-,TRBV6-6,TRBJ2-3,-
CASSFRNLGTEAFF,TGTGCCAGCAGCTTCAGGAATTTAGGTACTGAAGCTTTCTTT,-,TRBV6-2/TRBV6-3,TRBJ1-1,-